This T cell receptor (beta chain) was sequenced during a study of blood T cell repertoires in COVID-19. On the study more broadly: The United States, Italy and Spain were the sources of the acute and convalescent COVID-19 samples. The analysed material was cDNA or gDNA that came from T cells, B-cell-depleted T cells, or PBMCs.

Per the germline V gene, CDR1 is MNHEY and CDR2 is SMNVEV (reference sequence). This CDR3 is 14 amino acids long. Trimming shortened V by 8 bases and J by 4 bases, and 17 bases separated the two germline ends. In the authors' workflow: From reference gene primer amplification, estimates of nucleated cell counts were derived. Using immunoSEQ multiplex PCR, the repertoire was profiled, and TCRdb retains in-frame clones only, with some absent. Clone size and the V and J calls come from that table; the DNA yielded D and trimming. The sample consists of 140,000 to 150,000 clones, about 89% of them appearing once.

The clonotype originates from a man in his fifties or sixties with active or convalescent COVID-19. V usage is TRBV27 and J usage is TRBJ1-2; D possibly corresponds to TRBD1 (5 bases). The sample was peripheral blood. The CDR3 bases are TGTGCCAGCGGGGGGGGGACTAAGGGCTATGGCTACACCTTC. It specifies CASGGGTKGYGYTF.